This is a list of T cell receptor beta chains from one sample in a study of blood T cell repertoires in COVID-19. Profiling relied on immunoSEQ multiplex PCR, and the TCRdb table lists in-frame clones only, not all of them. The data contain some 87,000 clones, around 83% of them singletons. The sample consisted of peripheral blood. These receptors were taken from a man aged 80 or over with active or convalescent COVID-19. CDR3s include the opening cysteine and the closing phenylalanine or tryptophan. Each record gives: J gene, clone size, V gene, D gene, CDR3 protein, CDR3 DNA. D genes are given only for firm matches. Size values are once, few and many counts, or a class for expanded clones, and some rows have none.

TRBJ2-7 few TRBV29-1 TRBD2 CSSVAGGSYEQYF TGCAGCTCGGTAGCGGGGGGATCATACGAGCAGTACTTC
TRBJ1-2 few TRBV19 . CASSTRERANYGYTF TGTGCCAGTAGTACCAGAGAGCGGGCTAACTATGGCTACACCTTC
TRBJ1-2 . TRBV27 . CASSPQRVSIYGYTF TGTGCCAGCAGTCCCCAACGGGTCAGCATCTATGGCTACACCTTC
TRBJ2-4 . TRBV4-1 TRBD2 CASSQEPPLAGGGSKNIQYF TGCGCCAGCAGCCAAGAACCGCCTCTAGCGGGGGGAGGGTCCAAAAACATTCAGTACTTC
TRBJ2-2 once TRBV5-1 TRBD2 CASSLEGTSGTGELFF TGCGCCAGCAGCTTGGAGGGGACTAGCGGGACCGGGGAGCTGTTTTTT
TRBJ2-3 . TRBV9 . CASSVGGDTSTDTQYF TGTGCCAGCAGCGTAGGCGGGGATACTAGCACAGATACGCAGTATTTT
TRBJ2-2 . TRBV2 . CASSESGVAGELFF TGTGCCAGCAGTGAATCGGGGGTGGCCGGGGAGCTGTTTTTT
TRBJ1-4 . TRBV2 TRBD1 CASRQGATNEKLFF TGTGCCAGCAGACAGGGGGCGACTAATGAAAAACTGTTTTTT
TRBJ1-2 few TRBV10-3 TRBD1 CAISEPGGGGGYTF TGTGCCATCAGTGAACCAGGGGGCGGGGGAGGCTACACCTTC
TRBJ2-1 few TRBV11-3 TRBD2 CASSGAASGGDNEQFF TGTGCCAGCAGCGGGGCGGCTAGCGGGGGGGACAATGAGCAGTTCTTC
TRBJ2-7 . TRBV11-2 TRBD2 CASSLSGGSYEQYF TGTGCCAGCAGCTTAAGCGGGGGGTCCTACGAGCAGTACTTC
TRBJ2-7 . TRBV7-8 TRBD1 CASSSLGQGAYEQYF TGTGCCAGCAGCTCACTCGGACAGGGGGCTTACGAGCAGTACTTC
TRBJ2-3 . TRBV6-6 . CASRTGEQLFTDTQYF TGTGCCAGCAGGACAGGAGAACAACTTTTCACAGATACGCAGTATTTT
TRBJ1-2 . TRBV4-1 . CASSHSAGLGYGYTF TGCGCCAGCAGCCATTCGGCAGGGCTGGGCTATGGCTACACCTTC
TRBJ2-4 . TRBV19 . CASNSQGENIQYF TGTGCCAGTAATAGTCAGGGCGAAAACATTCAGTACTTC
TRBJ2-4 . TRBV2 . CASSPGKNIQYF TGTGCCAGCAGTCCAGGGAAAAACATTCAGTACTTC
TRBJ1-2 once TRBV6-5 TRBD1 CASSYGTGGDYGYTF TGTGCCAGCAGTTACGGGACAGGGGGGGACTATGGCTACACCTTC
TRBJ2-7 few TRBV4-2 . CASSQDLGLTYEQYF TGTGCCAGCAGCCAAGATCTTGGACTAACCTACGAGCAGTACTTC
TRBJ1-1 . TRBV28 TRBD1 CASTGGANTEAFF TGTGCCAGTACAGGGGGCGCGAACACTGAAGCTTTCTTT
TRBJ2-7 . TRBV28 . CASTRGGAPSYEQYF TGTGCCAGCACCCGAGGAGGGGCTCCCTCCTACGAGCAGTACTTC
TRBJ2-2 once TRBV27 TRBD2 CASSLGTSGGANTGELFF TGTGCCAGCAGTTTGGGGACTAGCGGGGGGGCGAACACCGGGGAGCTGTTTTTT
TRBJ2-1 . TRBV19 TRBD2 CASSIASGPGNEQFF TGTGCCAGTAGTATAGCTAGCGGTCCGGGCAATGAGCAGTTCTTC
TRBJ1-1 . TRBV10-3 TRBD1 CAISESAGQRRNTEAFF TGTGCCATCAGTGAGTCCGCGGGACAGCGGAGGAACACTGAAGCTTTCTTT
TRBJ2-7 . TRBV27 TRBD1 CASRSQGAEAVYEQYF TGTGCCAGCAGGTCACAGGGGGCCGAAGCGGTCTACGAGCAGTACTTC
TRBJ2-7 . TRBV5-4 TRBD1 CASSPRTGGHEQYF TGTGCCAGCAGCCCACGGACAGGGGGCCACGAGCAGTACTTC
TRBJ1-1 . TRBV4-2 . CASSQLLNTEAFF TGTGCCAGCAGCCAACTACTGAACACTGAAGCTTTCTTT